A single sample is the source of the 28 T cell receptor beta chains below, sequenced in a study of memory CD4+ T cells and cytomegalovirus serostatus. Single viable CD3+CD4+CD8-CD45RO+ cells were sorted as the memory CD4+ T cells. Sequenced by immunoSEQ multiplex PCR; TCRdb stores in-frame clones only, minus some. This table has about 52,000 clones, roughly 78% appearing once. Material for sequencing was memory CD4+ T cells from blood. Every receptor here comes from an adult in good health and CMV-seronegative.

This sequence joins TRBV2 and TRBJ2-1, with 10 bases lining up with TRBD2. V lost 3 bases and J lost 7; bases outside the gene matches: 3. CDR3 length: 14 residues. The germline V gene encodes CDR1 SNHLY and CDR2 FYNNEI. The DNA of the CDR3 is TGTGCCAGCAGTGAGGAGCGGGGGGGAAATGAGCAGTTCTTC. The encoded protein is CASSEERGGNEQFF.

The CDR3 DNA follows: TGTGCCAGCAGCTCCTTAGCGGGGGGAGGTATATATGAGCAGTTCTTC. Residues: CASSSLAGGGIYEQFF. The chain employs TRBV5-4 and TRBJ2-1; TRBD2 aligns across 10 bases. This CDR3 spans 16 amino acids. V shed 3 bases, J shed 8 bases, and the junction held 11 bases outside the gene matches. The germline CDR1 and CDR2 sequences are SGHNT and YYREEE (reference sequence).

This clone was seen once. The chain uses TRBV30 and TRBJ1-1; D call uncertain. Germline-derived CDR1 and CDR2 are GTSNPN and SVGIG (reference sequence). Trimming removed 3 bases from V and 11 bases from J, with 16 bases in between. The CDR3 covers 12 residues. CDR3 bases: TGTGCCTGGAGGGGTGCAAGGACTGGGGCTTTCTTT. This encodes CAWRGARTGAFF.

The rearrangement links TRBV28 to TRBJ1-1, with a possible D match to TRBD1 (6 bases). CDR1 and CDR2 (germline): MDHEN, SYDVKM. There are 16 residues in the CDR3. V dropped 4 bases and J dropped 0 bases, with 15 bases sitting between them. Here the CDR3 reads CASSSGTFQLNTEAFF. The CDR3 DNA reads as TGTGCCAGCAGTTCCGGGACATTCCAATTGAACACTGAAGCTTTCTTT.

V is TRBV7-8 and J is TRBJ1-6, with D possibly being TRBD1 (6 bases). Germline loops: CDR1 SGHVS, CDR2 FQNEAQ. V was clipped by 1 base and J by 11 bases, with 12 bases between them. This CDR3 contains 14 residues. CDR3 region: CASSLGAGETPLHF. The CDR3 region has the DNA TGTGCCAGCAGCTTAGGGGCAGGGGAAACACCCCTCCACTTT.

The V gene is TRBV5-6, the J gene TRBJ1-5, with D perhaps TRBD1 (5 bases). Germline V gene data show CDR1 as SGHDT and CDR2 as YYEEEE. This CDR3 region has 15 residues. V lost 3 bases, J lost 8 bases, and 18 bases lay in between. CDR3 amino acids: CASSSVGRLVEPQHF. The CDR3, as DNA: TGTGCCAGCAGCTCGGTGGGACGGTTGGTGGAGCCCCAGCATTTT.

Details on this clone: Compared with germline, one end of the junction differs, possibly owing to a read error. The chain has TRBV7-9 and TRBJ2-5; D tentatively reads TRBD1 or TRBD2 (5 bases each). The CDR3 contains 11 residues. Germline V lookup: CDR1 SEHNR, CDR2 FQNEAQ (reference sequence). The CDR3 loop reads CASSLGEASNF. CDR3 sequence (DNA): TGTGCCAGCAGCTTGGGGGAAGCTTCCAACTTC.

CDR3: CASSRDHREKLFF. CDR3 DNA: TGTGCCAGCAGCCGGGACCATAGGGAAAAACTGTTTTTT. The chain combines TRBV5-6 with TRBJ1-4; maybe TRBD1 (5 bases). V was cut by 4 bases and J by 8 bases, with 12 bases left in between. The CDR3 has 13 amino acids. Germline assignment: CDR1 SGHDT and CDR2 YYEEEE.

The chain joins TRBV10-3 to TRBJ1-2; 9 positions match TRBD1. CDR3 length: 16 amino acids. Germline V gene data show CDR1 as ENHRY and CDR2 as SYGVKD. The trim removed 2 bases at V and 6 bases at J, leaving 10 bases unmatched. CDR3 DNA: TGTGCCATCAGTGAGACCCGGACAGGGGACGGTCATGGCTACACCTTC. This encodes CAISETRTGDGHGYTF.

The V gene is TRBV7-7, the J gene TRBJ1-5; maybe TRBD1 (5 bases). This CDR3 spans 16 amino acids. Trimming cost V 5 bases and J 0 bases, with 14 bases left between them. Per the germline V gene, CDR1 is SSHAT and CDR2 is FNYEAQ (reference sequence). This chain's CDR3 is CASSPQGNYSNQPQHF. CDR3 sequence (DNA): TGTGCCAGCAGCCCCCAGGGAAACTATAGCAATCAGCCCCAGCATTTT.

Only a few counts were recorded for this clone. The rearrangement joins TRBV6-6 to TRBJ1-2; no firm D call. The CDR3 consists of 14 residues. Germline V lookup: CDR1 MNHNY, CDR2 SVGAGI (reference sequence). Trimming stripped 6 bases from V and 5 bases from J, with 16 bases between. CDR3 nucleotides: TGTGCCAGCAGCCCAAGCCACAACGGGTATGGCTACACCTTC. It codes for CASSPSHNGYGYTF.

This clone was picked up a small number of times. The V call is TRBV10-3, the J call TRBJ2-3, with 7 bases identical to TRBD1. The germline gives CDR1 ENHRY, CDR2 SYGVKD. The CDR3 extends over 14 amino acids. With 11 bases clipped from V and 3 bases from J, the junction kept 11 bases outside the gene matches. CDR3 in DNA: TGTGCCGTCCGACAGGGAAGATTGACAGATACGCAGTATTTT. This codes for CAVRQGRLTDTQYF.

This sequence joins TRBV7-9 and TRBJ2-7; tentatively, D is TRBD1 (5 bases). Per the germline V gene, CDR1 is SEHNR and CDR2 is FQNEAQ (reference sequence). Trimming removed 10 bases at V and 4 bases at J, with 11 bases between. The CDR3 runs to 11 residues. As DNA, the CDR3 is TGTGCCACAACAGGAGCTTACGAGCAGTACTTC. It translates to CATTGAYEQYF.

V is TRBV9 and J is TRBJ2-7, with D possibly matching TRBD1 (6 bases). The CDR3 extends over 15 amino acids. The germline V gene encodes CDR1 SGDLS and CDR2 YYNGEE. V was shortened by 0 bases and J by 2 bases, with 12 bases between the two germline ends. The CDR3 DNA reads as TGTGCCAGCAGCGTAGGGGGGCAGGCCCCCTACGAGCAGTACTTC. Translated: CASSVGGQAPYEQYF.

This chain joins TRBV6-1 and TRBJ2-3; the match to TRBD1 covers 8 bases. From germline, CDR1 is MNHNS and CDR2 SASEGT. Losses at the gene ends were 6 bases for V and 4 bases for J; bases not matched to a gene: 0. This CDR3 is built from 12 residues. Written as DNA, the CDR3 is TGTGCCAGCAGGGACAGGGCAGATACGCAGTATTTT. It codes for CASRDRADTQYF.

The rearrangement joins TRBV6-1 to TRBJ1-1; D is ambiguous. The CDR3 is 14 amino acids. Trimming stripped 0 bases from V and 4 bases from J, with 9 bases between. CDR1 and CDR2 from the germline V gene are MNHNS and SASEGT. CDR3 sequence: CASSEAKGSTEAFF. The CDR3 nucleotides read TGTGCCAGCAGTGAAGCCAAGGGTAGCACTGAAGCTTTCTTT.

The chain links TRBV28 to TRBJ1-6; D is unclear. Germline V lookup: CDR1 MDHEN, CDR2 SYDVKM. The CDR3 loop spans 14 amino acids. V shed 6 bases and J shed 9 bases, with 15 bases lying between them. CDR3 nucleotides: TGTGCCAGCAGGTCGGGGTCCGTCGGTTCACCCCTCCACTTT. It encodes CASRSGSVGSPLHF.

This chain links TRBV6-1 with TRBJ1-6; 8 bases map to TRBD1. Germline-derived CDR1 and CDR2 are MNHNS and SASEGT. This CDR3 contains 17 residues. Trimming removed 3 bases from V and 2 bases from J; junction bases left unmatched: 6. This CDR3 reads CASSEAQGGAYNSPLHF. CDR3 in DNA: TGTGCCAGCAGTGAGGCACAGGGGGGGGCCTATAATTCACCCCTCCACTTT.

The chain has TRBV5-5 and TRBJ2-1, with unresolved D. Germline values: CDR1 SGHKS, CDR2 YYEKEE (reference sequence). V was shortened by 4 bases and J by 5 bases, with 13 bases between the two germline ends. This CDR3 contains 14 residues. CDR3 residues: CASSPKISNNEQFF. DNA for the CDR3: TGTGCCAGCAGCCCCAAGATAAGCAACAATGAGCAGTTCTTC.

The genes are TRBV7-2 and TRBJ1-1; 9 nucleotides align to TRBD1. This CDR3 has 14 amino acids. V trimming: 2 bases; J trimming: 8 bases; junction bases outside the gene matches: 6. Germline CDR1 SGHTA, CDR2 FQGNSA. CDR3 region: CASSLTIQGAEAFF. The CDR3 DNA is TGTGCCAGCAGCTTAACTATACAGGGGGCGGAAGCTTTCTTT.

Here the CDR3 DNA reads TGTGCCAGCCAGGCTGACACTGAAGCTTTCTTT. Its protein product is CASQADTEAFF. This chain uses TRBV28 with TRBJ1-1, with unresolved D. V lost 8 bases and J lost 3, with 7 bases in between. The CDR3 covers 11 residues. Germline values: CDR1 MDHEN, CDR2 SYDVKM. The full variable domain, its missing parts supplied by reference TRBV28 and TRBJ1-1, is DVKVTQSSRYLVKRTGEKVFLECVQDMDHENMFWYRQDPGLGLRLIYFSYDVKMKEKGDIPEGYSVSREKKERFSLILESASTNQTSMYLCASQADTEAFFGQGTRLTVV.

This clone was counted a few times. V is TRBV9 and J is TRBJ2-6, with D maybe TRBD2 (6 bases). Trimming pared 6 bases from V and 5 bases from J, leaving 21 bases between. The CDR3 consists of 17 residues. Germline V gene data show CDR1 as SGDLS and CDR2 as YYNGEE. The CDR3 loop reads CASILGRGKCRANVLTF. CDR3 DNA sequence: TGTGCCAGCATCCTGGGACGGGGGAAGTGTAGGGCCAACGTCCTGACTTTC.

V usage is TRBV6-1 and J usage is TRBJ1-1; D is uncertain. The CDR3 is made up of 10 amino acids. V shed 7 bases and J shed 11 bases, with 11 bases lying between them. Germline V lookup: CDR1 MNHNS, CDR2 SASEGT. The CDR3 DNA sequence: TGTGCCAGCACTCTCACGAGTGCTTTCTTT. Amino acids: CASTLTSAFF.

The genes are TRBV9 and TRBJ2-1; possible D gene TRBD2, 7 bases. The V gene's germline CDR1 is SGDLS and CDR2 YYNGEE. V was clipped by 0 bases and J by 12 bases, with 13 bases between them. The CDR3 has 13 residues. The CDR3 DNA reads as TGTGCCAGCAGCGTAGAGGGCGGGGGCGCGCAGTTCTTC. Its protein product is CASSVEGGGAQFF.

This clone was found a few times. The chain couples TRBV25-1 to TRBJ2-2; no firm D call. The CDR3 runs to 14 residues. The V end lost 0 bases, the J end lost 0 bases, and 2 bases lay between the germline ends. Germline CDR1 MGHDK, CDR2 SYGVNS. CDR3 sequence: CASSEYSNTGELFF. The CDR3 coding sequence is TGTGCCAGCAGTGAATATTCGAACACCGGGGAGCTGTTTTTT.

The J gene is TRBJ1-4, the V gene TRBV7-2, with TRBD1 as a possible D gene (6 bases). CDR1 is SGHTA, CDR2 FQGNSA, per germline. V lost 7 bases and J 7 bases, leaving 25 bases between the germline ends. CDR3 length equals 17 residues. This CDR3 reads CASTIQTGKLVGEKLFF. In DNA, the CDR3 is TGTGCCAGCACCATACAAACAGGGAAATTGGTCGGTGAAAAACTGTTTTTT.

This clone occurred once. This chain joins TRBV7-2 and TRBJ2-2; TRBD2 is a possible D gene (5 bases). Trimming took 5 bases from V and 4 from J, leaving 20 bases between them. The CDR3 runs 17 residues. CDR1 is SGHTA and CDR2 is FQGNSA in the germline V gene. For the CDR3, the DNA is TGTGCCAGCAGCCCCGAAGGGAGACTAAGAGGCACCGGGGAGCTGTTTTTT. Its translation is CASSPEGRLRGTGELFF.

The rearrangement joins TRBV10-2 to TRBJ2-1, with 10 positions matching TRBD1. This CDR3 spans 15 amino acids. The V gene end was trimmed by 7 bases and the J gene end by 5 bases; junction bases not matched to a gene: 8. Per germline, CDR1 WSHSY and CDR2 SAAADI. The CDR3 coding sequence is TGCGCCAGCAATACTGACAGGGGGCAGGACAATGAGCAGTTCTTC. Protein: CASNTDRGQDNEQFF.